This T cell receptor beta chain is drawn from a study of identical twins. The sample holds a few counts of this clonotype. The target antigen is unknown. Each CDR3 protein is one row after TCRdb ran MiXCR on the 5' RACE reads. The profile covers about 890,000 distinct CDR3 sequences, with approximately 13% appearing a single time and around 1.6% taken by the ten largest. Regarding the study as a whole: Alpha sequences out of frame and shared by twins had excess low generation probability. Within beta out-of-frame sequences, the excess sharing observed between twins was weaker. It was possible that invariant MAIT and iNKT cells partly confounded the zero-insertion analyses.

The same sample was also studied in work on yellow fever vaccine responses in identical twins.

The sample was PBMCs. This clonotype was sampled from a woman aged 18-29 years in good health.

CDR3 nucleotides: TGTGCCACCAGCGGGGGGGGGAGTGGAGTGAACATTCAGTACTTC. The encoded protein is CATSGGGSGVNIQYF. The rearrangement links TRBV15 to TRBJ2-4; 7 bases are shared with TRBD2. The CDR3 covers 15 residues. The germline V gene encodes CDR1 LNHNV and CDR2 YYDKDF (reference sequence). Trimming removed 5 bases from V and 7 bases from J; junction bases left unmatched: 11. Looking up the rest from reference TRBV15 and TRBJ2-4 gives the full variable domain: DAMVIQNPRYQVTQFGKPVTLSCSQTLNHNVMYWYQQKSSQAPKLLFHYYDKDFNNEADTPDNFQSRRPNTSFCFLDIRSPGLGDTAMYLCATSGGGSGVNIQYFGAGTRLSVL.